The 18 T cell receptor beta chains below were found in one sample sequenced in a study of low-dose radiotherapy and immunotherapy resistance in tumors. Time point in this sample: before trial treatment. Alpha and beta chains were covered, as first-strand cDNA relied on TRAV- and TRBV-specific primers. Over roughly 19 PCR cycles, TCRs were amplified from a constant-region primer and V-primer adapter. Via MiXCR, TCRdb re-called the reads, giving one row per CDR3 protein. This sample yields about 89,000 distinct CDR3 sequences, of which 8% to 10% are seen a single time; 0.95% to 1.3% belongs to the top ten. The specimen was PBMCs, collected before treatment. The receptors derive from a male donor with prostate cancer.

This clonotype was found many times. The chain links TRBV13 to TRBJ2-1; the match to TRBD2 covers 7 bases. The CDR3 sequence is 15 residues long. V shed 5 bases, J shed 6 bases, and the junction held 10 bases outside the gene matches. Germline V CDR1 and CDR2: PRHDT, FYEKMQ (reference sequence). Here the CDR3 DNA reads TGTGCCAGCAGCAGAAAAGAACTAGCGCTCAATGAGCAGTTCTTC. Protein sequence: CASSRKELALNEQFF.

Here the CDR3 reads CASSQDTSGSGYEQYF. Here the CDR3 DNA reads TGTGCCAGCAGCCAGGATACTAGCGGGAGTGGGTACGAGCAGTACTTC. This sequence joins TRBV4-2 and TRBJ2-7, with 11 bases identical to TRBD2. Looked up from germline, CDR1 is LGHNA and CDR2 is YNFKEQ. The CDR3 spans 16 residues. With V trimmed by 3 bases and J by 4 bases, 8 bases remained unmatched.

This clonotype has at least ten counts. The chain links TRBV29-1 to TRBJ2-7; D is perhaps TRBD2 (5 bases). The V and J ends lost 5 bases and 1 base respectively, with 9 bases between them. The CDR3 length is 12 residues. The germline CDR1 and CDR2 sequences are SQVTM and ANQGSEA. The CDR3 nucleotides are TGCAGCGTTTTGGGAGAATCCTACGAGCAGTACTTC. This codes for CSVLGESYEQYF.

There are many counts of this clonotype. V usage is TRBV24-1 and J usage is TRBJ2-3; 11 bases are shared with TRBD2. In germline, CDR1 is KGHDR, CDR2 SFDVKD. Trimming took 5 bases from V and 0 from J; bases not matched to a gene: 9. The CDR3 has 18 amino acids. CDR3 amino acids: CATSVGLAGGISTDTQYF. Here the CDR3 DNA reads TGTGCCACCAGTGTCGGGCTAGCGGGAGGTATTAGCACAGATACGCAGTATTTT.

This clonotype was detected many times. The CDR3 spells CAWSVGSGYTF. CDR3 bases: TGTGCCTGGAGTGTGGGGTCGGGCTACACCTTC. This rearrangement joins TRBV30 to TRBJ1-2; D remains unclear. The CDR3 has 11 residues. Trimming took 0 bases from V and 8 from J, leaving 7 bases between them. Germline-derived CDR1 and CDR2 are GTSNPN and SVGIG (reference sequence). Full variable domain (rest looked up from reference TRBV30 and TRBJ1-2): SQTIHQWPATLVQPVGSPLSLECTVEGTSNPNLYWYRQAAGRGLQLLFYSVGIGQISSEVPQNLSASRPQDRQFILSSKKLLLSDSGFYLCAWSVGSGYTFGSGTRLTVV.

This clonotype showed up many times. V gene TRBV5-5 combines with J gene TRBJ1-1; possibly TRBD1 for D (6 bases). Trimming cost V 1 base and J 4 bases, with 8 bases left between them. The CDR3 is made up of 13 amino acids. Germline CDR1 SGHKS, CDR2 YYEKEE (reference sequence). CDR3 residues: CASSLQGRTEAFF. In nucleotides, the CDR3 is TGTGCCAGCAGCTTGCAGGGGCGCACTGAAGCTTTCTTT.

This clonotype has ten or more counts. The chain carries TRBV24-1 and TRBJ1-5; tentatively, D is TRBD1 (6 bases). Looked up from germline, CDR1 is KGHDR and CDR2 is SFDVKD. V shed 5 bases and J shed 4 bases, with 11 bases lying between them. This CDR3 is built from 14 residues. CDR3 sequence (DNA): TGTGCCACCAGTGCCGGGGGCGGGAATCAGCCCCAGCATTTT. Its translation: CATSAGGGNQPQHF.

On this clonotype itself: A single base separates this from a much larger clone, so it may be a read error. The rearrangement links TRBV20-1 to TRBJ2-1; D gene uncertain. Trimming took 3 bases from V and 10 from J, leaving 10 bases between them. Germline V gives CDR1 DFQATT, CDR2 SNEGSKA (reference sequence). The CDR3 is 11 amino acids. CDR3 in DNA: TGCAGTGCTAGGAACACCTACGAGCAGTTCTTC. This sequence encodes CSARNTYEQFF.

This clonotype occurred a few times. Written as DNA, the CDR3 is TGTGCCATCAGTGGAGGCAGGGAGGACTACAATGAGCAGTTCTTC. Translating it yields CAISGGREDYNEQFF. This chain connects TRBV10-3 to TRBJ2-1, with D possibly being TRBD2 (6 bases). In germline, CDR1 is ENHRY, CDR2 SYGVKD. The V end was cut by 4 bases, the J end by 3 bases, with 13 bases between. There are 15 residues in the CDR3.

This clonotype was detected many times. The chain joins TRBV11-3 to TRBJ2-7; D unclear. The CDR3 consists of 14 residues. Germline-derived CDR1 and CDR2 are SGHNT and YENEEA. Trimming shortened V by 9 bases and J by 3 bases, and 18 bases separated the two germline ends. The chain's CDR3 is CARLPFSSYYEQYF. CDR3 DNA: TGTGCCAGACTTCCCTTCTCCTCTTACTACGAGCAGTACTTC.

This clonotype was counted at least ten times. The gene calls are TRBV2 and TRBJ1-6; TRBD1 aligns across 7 bases. Looked up from germline, CDR1 is SNHLY and CDR2 is FYNNEI. After removal of 4 bases from V and 7 bases from J, the junction contained 7 bases not matched to a gene. This CDR3 spans 15 amino acids. DNA for the CDR3: TGTGCCAGCAGTGCCCCGGGACAGAGAAATTCACCCCTCCACTTT. Translation: CASSAPGQRNSPLHF.

This clonotype was recorded many times. V usage is TRBV4-2 and J usage is TRBJ1-2; D is unclear. V was pared by 0 bases and J by 1 base, with 12 bases between. This CDR3 has 16 amino acids. Germline lookup yields CDR1 LGHNA and CDR2 YNFKEQ. Here the CDR3 DNA reads TGTGCCAGCAGCCAAGATGCCTCGGGGATTAACTATGGCTACACCTTC. Residues: CASSQDASGINYGYTF.

This clonotype was counted many times. V is TRBV18 and J is TRBJ2-7; 9 bases are a match to TRBD2. This CDR3 has 17 residues. Per the germline V gene, CDR1 is KGHSH and CDR2 is LQKENI. Germline trimming cut 0 bases from V and 7 bases from J; bases unmatched to any gene: 13. The CDR3 loop is CASSPPRGAGGPGEQYF. The DNA for the CDR3 is TGTGCCAGCTCACCACCCCGAGGGGCGGGAGGGCCGGGTGAGCAGTACTTC. Combining the CDR3 with reference TRBV18 and TRBJ2-7 gives the whole variable domain NAGVMQNPRHLVRRRGQEARLRCSPMKGHSHVYWYRQLPEEGLKFMVYLQKENIIDESGMPKERFSAEFPKEGPSILRIQQVVRGDSAAYFCASSPPRGAGGPGEQYFGPGTRLTVT.

This clonotype was seen ten or more times. V gene TRBV24-1 combines with J gene TRBJ2-7, with D perhaps TRBD1 (6 bases). Germline V gene sequence: CDR1 KGHDR, CDR2 SFDVKD. Trimming left V 6 bases short and J 4 bases short, with 9 bases between. This CDR3 comprises 12 residues. CDR3 sequence: CATSQGLYEQYF. DNA of the CDR3: TGTGCCACCAGTCAGGGGCTATACGAGCAGTACTTC.

Concerning this clonotype itself: This may be a read error, as it is one base from a much larger clone. The chain uses TRBV5-8 and TRBJ2-7; 9 nucleotides match TRBD1. From germline, CDR1 is SGHTS and CDR2 YDEGEE. This CDR3 has 14 residues. The CDR3 DNA follows: TGTACCAGCAGCTTAGGGACAGGGACCTACGAGCAGTACTTC. It is translated as CTSSLGTGTYEQYF.

This clonotype was seen more than once but under ten times. The chain couples TRBV20-1 to TRBJ2-1; TRBD2 agrees at 10 bases. After removal of 3 bases from V and 4 bases from J, the junction contained 9 bases not matched to a gene. The CDR3 is 16 residues long. Germline lookup yields CDR1 DFQATT and CDR2 SNEGSKA (reference sequence). The DNA for the CDR3 is TGCAGTGCTAGGAGGGCTAGCGGGAGCGGTTACAATGAGCAGTTCTTC. It codes for CSARRASGSGYNEQFF.

This clonotype was seen at least ten times. This chain uses TRBV7-2 with TRBJ2-3; no firm D call. The germline gives CDR1 SGHTA, CDR2 FQGNSA. CDR3 size: 16 residues. Trimming took 1 base from V and 4 from J, leaving 15 bases between them. CDR3 loop: CASSLEIGPGADTQYF. The CDR3 DNA is TGTGCCAGCAGCTTAGAGATAGGTCCGGGTGCAGATACGCAGTATTTT.

This clonotype was seen many times. The chain uses TRBV2 and TRBJ2-2; D perhaps matches TRBD2 (6 bases). Germline V CDR1 and CDR2: SNHLY, FYNNEI. The CDR3 has 14 amino acids. V was clipped by 4 bases and J by 5 bases, with 11 bases between them. The chain's CDR3 is CASSVEGGTGELFF. DNA of the CDR3: TGTGCCAGCAGTGTGGAGGGAGGAACCGGGGAGCTGTTTTTT.